These 10 T cell receptor beta chains share one sample of origin, sequenced in a study of radiotherapy plus CTLA-4 blockade in lung cancer. Repertoires were generated with immunoSEQ multiplex PCR, while TCRdb's copy carries only in-frame clones and drops some. The data contain 70,000 to 85,000 clones, approximately 73% of them singletons. Here the sequenced sample was peripheral blood, taken from a patient treated with radiotherapy plus ipilimumab. Receptor source: a human donor with non-small cell lung cancer whose response to radiotherapy plus ipilimumab could not be evaluated.

This chain connects TRBV4-1 to TRBJ1-5; D unclear. CDR3 length: 15 amino acids. Trimming shortened V by 0 bases and J by 3 bases, and 9 bases separated the two germline ends. Germline V gene data show CDR1 as MGHRA and CDR2 as YSYEKL. The CDR3 bases are TGCGCCAGCAGCCAAGATCCAGGCTACAATCAGCCCCAGCATTTT. Amino acids: CASSQDPGYNQPQHF.

V is TRBV11-2 and J is TRBJ2-3; D remains unclear. V was clipped by 8 bases and J by 8 bases, with 14 bases between them. This CDR3 contains 12 residues. CDR1 is SGHAT, CDR2 FQNNGV, per germline. The CDR3 sequence: CASEALLVTQYF. The CDR3 nucleotides are TGTGCCAGCGAGGCCCTTCTCGTTACGCAGTATTTT.

The CDR3 protein is CASSYGVSGGATQYF. CDR3 DNA sequence: TGTGCCAGCAGTTACGGAGTTAGCGGGGGGGCTACGCAGTATTTT. The chain has TRBV6-5 and TRBJ2-3; TRBD2 matches 11 bases. The length of the CDR3 is 15 residues. Trimming at V came to 2 bases and at J to 8 bases, leaving 6 bases not matched to a gene. Germline values: CDR1 MNHEY, CDR2 SVGAGI.

The J gene is TRBJ2-5, the V gene TRBV11-2, with 10 nucleotides matching TRBD2. Germline CDR1 and CDR2: SGHAT and FQNNGV. The CDR3 spans 15 residues. Trimming cost V 1 base and J 5 bases; bases outside gene matches: 4. In DNA, the CDR3 is TGTGCCAGCAGCTTAGCACCTAGCGGGGGCGAGACCCAGTACTTC. It specifies CASSLAPSGGETQYF. Looking up the rest from reference TRBV11-2 and TRBJ2-5 gives the full variable domain: EAGVAQSPRYKIIEKRQSVAFWCNPISGHATLYWYQQILGQGPKLLIQFQNNGVVDDSQLPKDRFSAERLKGVDSTLKIQPAKLEDSAVYLCASSLAPSGGETQYFGPGTRLLVL.

This clone was observed a handful of times. The gene calls are TRBV5-1 and TRBJ2-5; D unresolved. Trimming removed 4 bases from V and 1 base from J, with 2 bases in between. The CDR3 totals 11 residues. Germline assignment: CDR1 SGHRS and CDR2 YFSETQ. CDR3 DNA sequence: TGCGCCAGCAGCCTCCAAGAGACCCAGTACTTC. Its translation: CASSLQETQYF.

This chain joins TRBV5-1 and TRBJ2-1; TRBD2 might be the D (5 bases). The germline V gene encodes CDR1 SGHRS and CDR2 YFSETQ. There are 16 residues in the CDR3. The germline V and J ends were trimmed by 0 bases and 0 bases, with 10 bases remaining between them. CDR3 DNA sequence: TGCGCCAGCAGCTTGGGGAGCGGAGGCTCCTACAATGAGCAGTTCTTC. It yields the protein CASSLGSGGSYNEQFF.

This clone has just one count. This sequence joins TRBV9 and TRBJ2-5; 9 bases fit TRBD2. Germline CDR1 reads SGDLS; CDR2 reads YYNGEE. Trimming took 4 bases from V and 9 from J; bases not matched to a gene: 10. This CDR3 has 14 amino acids. The CDR3 here is CASSSEVAGVAQYF. The DNA for the CDR3 is TGTGCCAGCAGCTCAGAAGTAGCGGGGGTGGCCCAGTACTTC.

CDR3 sequence (DNA): TGTGCCAGTAGTATAGGGACAGGGGATACAGATACGCAGTATTTT. Its protein product is CASSIGTGDTDTQYF. This chain uses TRBV19 with TRBJ2-3; 9 bases map to TRBD1. Germline-derived CDR1 and CDR2 are LNHDA and SQIVND (reference sequence). The CDR3 covers 15 residues. V lost 1 base, J lost 3 bases, and 2 bases stayed unmatched.

This chain connects TRBV9 to TRBJ1-2; a weak D match, TRBD1 (6 bases). Trimming cost V 2 bases and J 4 bases, with 15 bases left between them. The CDR3 covers 15 residues. Per the germline V gene, CDR1 is SGDLS and CDR2 is YYNGEE. The CDR3: CASSVGGGAAYGYTF. The CDR3 DNA sequence: TGTGCCAGCAGCGTTGGGGGGGGCGCGGCCTATGGCTACACCTTC. Filled out from reference TRBV9 and TRBJ1-2, the complete variable domain reads DSGVTQTPKHLITATGQRVTLRCSPRSGDLSVYWYQQSLDQGLQFLIQYYNGEERAKGNILERFSAQQFPDLHSELNLSSLELGDSALYFCASSVGGGAAYGYTFGSGTRLTVV.

V gene TRBV2 combines with J gene TRBJ1-1, with 8 bases that match TRBD1. Per the germline V gene, CDR1 is SNHLY and CDR2 is FYNNEI. There are 14 residues in the CDR3. V lost 5 bases to trimming and J lost 1 base; unmatched junction nucleotides: 3. The CDR3 loop is CASSQGARNTEAFF. Here the CDR3 DNA reads TGTGCCAGCAGTCAGGGGGCGCGGAACACTGAAGCTTTCTTT.